This T cell receptor (beta chain) was observed in a study of kidney transplant recipient with SARS-CoV-2 infection. From the reads, TCRdb called clonotypes with MiXCR, one entry per CDR3 protein. The sample records approximately 250,000 distinct CDR3 sequences, about 28% being singletons. This clonotype was seen at least ten times. V was cut by 4 bases and J by 0 bases, with 27 bases left in between. CDR1 and CDR2 (germline): KGHSH, LQKENI. The CDR3 contains 20 residues. The rearrangement joins TRBV18 to TRBJ1-2, with no clear D. The receptor's source is a male patient younger than 45 who had COVID-19 and was a kidney transplant recipient. Part of the T cells may come from the graft donor. The source material was a blood sample, sampled at baseline and between days 110 and 120 from a kidney transplant recipient. This CDR3 reads CASSLVFGSGSQGTNYGYTF. CDR3 bases: TGTGCCAGCTCACTCGTATTCGGGTCGGGCAGCCAAGGGACTAACTATGGCTACACCTTC.